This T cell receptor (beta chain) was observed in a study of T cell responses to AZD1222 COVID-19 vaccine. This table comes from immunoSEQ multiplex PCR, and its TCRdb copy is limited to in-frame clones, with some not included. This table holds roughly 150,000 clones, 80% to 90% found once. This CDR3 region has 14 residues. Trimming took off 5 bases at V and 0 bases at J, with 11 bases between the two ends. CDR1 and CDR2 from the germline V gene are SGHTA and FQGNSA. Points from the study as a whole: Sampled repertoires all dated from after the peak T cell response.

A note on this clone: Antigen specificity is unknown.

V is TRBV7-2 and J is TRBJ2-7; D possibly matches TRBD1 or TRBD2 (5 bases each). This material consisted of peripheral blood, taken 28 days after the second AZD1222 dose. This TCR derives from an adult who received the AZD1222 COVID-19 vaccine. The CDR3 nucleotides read TGTGCCAGCAGCCGGGACCAAAGCTCCTACGAGCAGTACTTC. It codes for CASSRDQSSYEQYF.